This T cell receptor beta chain is from a study of identifying expanded T cells in peripheral blood. V trimming: 6 bases; J trimming: 2 bases; junction bases outside the gene matches: 11. The CDR3 covers 16 residues. From germline, CDR1 is PRHDT and CDR2 FYEKMQ (reference sequence). Points on this clone: Its specificity is not known.

Repertoires were generated with immunoSEQ multiplex PCR, while TCRdb's copy carries only in-frame clones and drops some. In the table there are approximately 130,000 clones, approximately 86% of which are singletons. General observations from the study: Variance in clone template counts between approximately 2-week samples significantly increased with total template count across all healthy donors.

The rearrangement uses TRBV13 and TRBJ2-3; 7 bases fit TRBD1. The receptor was isolated from a person aged 18 to 70 in good health. Sequenced input: blood. CDR3 sequence (DNA): TGTGCCAGCAGTTCAGGACAGGTAAAATACACAGATACGCAGTATTTT. Protein product: CASSSGQVKYTDTQYF.